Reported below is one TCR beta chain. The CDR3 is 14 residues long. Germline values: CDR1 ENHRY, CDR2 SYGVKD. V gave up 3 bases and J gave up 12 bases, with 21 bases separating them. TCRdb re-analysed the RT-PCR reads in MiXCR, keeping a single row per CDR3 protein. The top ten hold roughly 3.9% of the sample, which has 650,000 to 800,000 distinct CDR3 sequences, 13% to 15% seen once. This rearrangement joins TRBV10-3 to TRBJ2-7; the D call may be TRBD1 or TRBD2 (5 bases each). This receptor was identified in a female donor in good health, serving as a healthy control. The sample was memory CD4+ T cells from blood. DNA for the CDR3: TGTGCCATCAGTGATTTGGGGACCGAGAAAGAAACGTACTTC. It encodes CAISDLGTEKETYF.